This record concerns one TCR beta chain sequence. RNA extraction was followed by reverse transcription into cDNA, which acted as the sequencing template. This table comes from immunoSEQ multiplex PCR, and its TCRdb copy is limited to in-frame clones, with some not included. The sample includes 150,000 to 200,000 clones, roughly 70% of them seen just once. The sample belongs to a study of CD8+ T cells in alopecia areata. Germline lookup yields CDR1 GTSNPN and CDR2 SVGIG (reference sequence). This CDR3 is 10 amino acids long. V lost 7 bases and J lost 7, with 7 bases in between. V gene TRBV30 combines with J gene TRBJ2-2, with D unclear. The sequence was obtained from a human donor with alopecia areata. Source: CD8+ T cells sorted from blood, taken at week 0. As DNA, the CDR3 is TGTGCCTTTGAGGTCGGGGAGCTGTTTTTT. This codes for CAFEVGELFF. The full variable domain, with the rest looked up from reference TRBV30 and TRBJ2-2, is SQTIHQWPATLVQPVGSPLSLECTVEGTSNPNLYWYRQAAGRGLQLLFYSVGIGQISSEVPQNLSASRPQDRQFILSSKKLLLSDSGFYLCAFEVGELFFGEGSRLTVL.